This T cell receptor beta chain was recorded in a study of beta chain features in type 1 diabetes. General study points: Type 1 diabetes patients had TCRB CDR3s that were shorter (moderately but significantly so) in all four CD4+ subsets.

The germline V and J ends were trimmed by 8 bases and 5 bases, with 13 bases remaining between them. The CDR3 consists of 13 residues. Germline CDR1 PRHDT, CDR2 FYEKMQ (reference sequence). Expressed TCRB transcripts got sequenced, as all isolated RNA was reverse transcribed. Sequencing was performed with immunoSEQ multiplex PCR; in TCRdb, only in-frame clones are kept and a portion is missing. The table records around 190,000 clones, around an eighth of them present only once. On this clone itself: Antigen unknown.

Input material: central memory CD4+ T cells from blood. The chain links TRBV13 to TRBJ2-1, with TRBD2 as a possible D gene (6 bases). This receptor was taken from a woman aged 18-29 years in good health. The CDR3: CASGAGLNNEQFF. In DNA, the CDR3 is TGTGCCAGCGGTGCGGGATTGAACAATGAGCAGTTCTTC.